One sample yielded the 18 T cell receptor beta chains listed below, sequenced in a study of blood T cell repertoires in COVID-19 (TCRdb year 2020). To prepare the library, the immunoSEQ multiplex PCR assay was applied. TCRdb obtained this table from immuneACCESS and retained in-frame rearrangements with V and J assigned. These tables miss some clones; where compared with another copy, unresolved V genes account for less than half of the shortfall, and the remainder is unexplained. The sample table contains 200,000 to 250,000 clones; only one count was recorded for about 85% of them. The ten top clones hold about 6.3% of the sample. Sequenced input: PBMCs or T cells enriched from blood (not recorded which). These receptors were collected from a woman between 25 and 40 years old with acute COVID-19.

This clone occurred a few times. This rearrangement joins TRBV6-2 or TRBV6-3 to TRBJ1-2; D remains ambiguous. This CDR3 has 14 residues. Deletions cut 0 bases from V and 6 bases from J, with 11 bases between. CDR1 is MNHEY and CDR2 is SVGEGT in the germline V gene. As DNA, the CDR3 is TGTGCCAGCAGTTACTCACCGGTTTTAAATGGCTACACCTTC. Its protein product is CASSYSPVLNGYTF.

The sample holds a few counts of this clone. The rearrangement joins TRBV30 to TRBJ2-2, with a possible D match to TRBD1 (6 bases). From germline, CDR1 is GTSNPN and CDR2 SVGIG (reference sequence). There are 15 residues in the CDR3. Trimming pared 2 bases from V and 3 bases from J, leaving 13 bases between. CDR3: CAWSFPGAYTGELFF. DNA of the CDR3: TGTGCCTGGAGTTTCCCAGGGGCGTACACCGGGGAGCTGTTTTTT.

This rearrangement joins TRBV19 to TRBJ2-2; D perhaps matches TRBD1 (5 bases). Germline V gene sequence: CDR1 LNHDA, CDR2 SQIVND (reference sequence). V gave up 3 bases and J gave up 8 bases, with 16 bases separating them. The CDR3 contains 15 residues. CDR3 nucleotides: TGTGCCAGTAGTATTAAAGGGGCCTTGGGGGGGGAGCTGTTTTTT. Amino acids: CASSIKGALGGELFF.

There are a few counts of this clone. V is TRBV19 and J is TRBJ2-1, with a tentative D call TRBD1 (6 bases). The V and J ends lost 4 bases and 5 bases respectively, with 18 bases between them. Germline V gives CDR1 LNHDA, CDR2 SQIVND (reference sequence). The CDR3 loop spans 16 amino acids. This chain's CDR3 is CASSTPGRGPNNEQFF. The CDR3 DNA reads TGTGCCAGTAGTACCCCCGGCAGGGGACCCAACAATGAGCAGTTCTTC.

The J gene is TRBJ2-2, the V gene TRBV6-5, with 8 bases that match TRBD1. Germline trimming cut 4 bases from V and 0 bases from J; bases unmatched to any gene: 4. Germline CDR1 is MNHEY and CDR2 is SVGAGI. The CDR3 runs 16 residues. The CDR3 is CASSFGQGANTGELFF. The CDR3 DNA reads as TGTGCCAGCAGTTTCGGACAGGGAGCGAACACCGGGGAGCTGTTTTTT.

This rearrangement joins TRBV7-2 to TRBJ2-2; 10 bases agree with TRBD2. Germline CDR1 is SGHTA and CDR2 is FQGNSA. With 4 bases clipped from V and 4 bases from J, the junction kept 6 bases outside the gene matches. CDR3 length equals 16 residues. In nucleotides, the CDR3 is TGTGCCAGCAGCTCCAAAAGCGGGAGGGTCACCGGGGAGCTGTTTTTT. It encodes CASSSKSGRVTGELFF.

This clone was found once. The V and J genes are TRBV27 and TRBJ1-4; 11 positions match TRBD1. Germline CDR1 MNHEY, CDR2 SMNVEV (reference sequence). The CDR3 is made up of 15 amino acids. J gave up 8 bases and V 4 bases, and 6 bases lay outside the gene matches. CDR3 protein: CASSSRDRGGEKLFF. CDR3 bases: TGTGCCAGCAGTTCCAGGGACAGGGGGGGGGAAAAACTGTTTTTT.

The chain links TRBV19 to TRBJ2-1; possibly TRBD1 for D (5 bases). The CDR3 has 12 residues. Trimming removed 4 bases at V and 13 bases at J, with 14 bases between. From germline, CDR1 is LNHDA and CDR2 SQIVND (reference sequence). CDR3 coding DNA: TGTGCCAGTAGTACCCAAGAAGGGGCACAGTTCTTC. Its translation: CASSTQEGAQFF. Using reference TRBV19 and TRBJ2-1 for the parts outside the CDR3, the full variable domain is DGGITQSPKYLFRKEGQNVTLSCEQNLNHDAMYWYRQDPGQGLRLIYYSQIVNDFQKGDIAEGYSVSREKKESFPLTVTSAQKNPTAFYLCASSTQEGAQFFGPGTRLTVL.

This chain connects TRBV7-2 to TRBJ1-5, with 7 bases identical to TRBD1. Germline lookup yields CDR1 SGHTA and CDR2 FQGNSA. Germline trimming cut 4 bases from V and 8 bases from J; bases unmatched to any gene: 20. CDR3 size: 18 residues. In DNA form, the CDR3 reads TGTGCCAGCAGCTCACCCACAGGGGTTGGGCCCTTTATAGAGCCCCAGCATTTT. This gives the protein CASSSPTGVGPFIEPQHF.

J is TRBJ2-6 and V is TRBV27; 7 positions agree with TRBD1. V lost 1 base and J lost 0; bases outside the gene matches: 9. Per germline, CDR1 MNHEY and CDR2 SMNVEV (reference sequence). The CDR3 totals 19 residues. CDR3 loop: CASSLFSGQVSSGANVLTF. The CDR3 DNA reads TGTGCCAGCAGTTTATTTTCCGGACAGGTTAGCTCTGGGGCCAACGTCCTGACTTTC. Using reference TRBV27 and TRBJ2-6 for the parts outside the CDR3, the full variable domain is EAQVTQNPRYLITVTGKKLTVTCSQNMNHEYMSWYRQDPGLGLRQIYYSMNVEVTDKGDVPEGYKVSRKEKRNFPLILESPSPNQTSLYFCASSLFSGQVSSGANVLTFGAGSRLTVL.

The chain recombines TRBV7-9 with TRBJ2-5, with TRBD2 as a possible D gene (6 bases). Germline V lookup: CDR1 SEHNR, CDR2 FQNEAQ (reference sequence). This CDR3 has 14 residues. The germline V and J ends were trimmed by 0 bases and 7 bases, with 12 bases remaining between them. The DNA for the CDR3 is TGTGCCAGCAGCTTAGCTCCCACCGGGGGGACCCAGTACTTC. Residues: CASSLAPTGGTQYF.

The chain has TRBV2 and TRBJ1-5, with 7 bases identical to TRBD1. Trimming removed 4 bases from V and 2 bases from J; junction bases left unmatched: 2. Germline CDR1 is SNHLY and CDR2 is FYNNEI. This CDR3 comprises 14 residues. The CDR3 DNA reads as TGTGCCAGCAGTGTTGACAGGGGCAATCAGCCCCAGCATTTT. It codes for CASSVDRGNQPQHF.

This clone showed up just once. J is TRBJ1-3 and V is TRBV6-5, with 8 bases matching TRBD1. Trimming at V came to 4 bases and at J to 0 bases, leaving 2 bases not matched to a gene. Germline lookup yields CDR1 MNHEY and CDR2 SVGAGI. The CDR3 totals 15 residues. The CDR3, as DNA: TGTGCCAGCAGTTCCACAGGGGGCTCTGGAAACACCATATATTTT. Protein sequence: CASSSTGGSGNTIYF.

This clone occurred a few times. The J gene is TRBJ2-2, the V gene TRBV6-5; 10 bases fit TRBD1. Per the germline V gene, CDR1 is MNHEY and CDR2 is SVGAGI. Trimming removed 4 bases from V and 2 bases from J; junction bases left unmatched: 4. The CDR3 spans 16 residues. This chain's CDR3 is CASSFGTGDNTGELFF. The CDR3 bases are TGTGCCAGCAGTTTCGGGACAGGGGACAACACCGGGGAGCTGTTTTTT.

CDR3 region: CASNARDRGRDGYTF. DNA for the CDR3: TGTGCCAGTAACGCCAGGGACAGGGGGCGCGATGGCTACACCTTC. V gene TRBV19 combines with J gene TRBJ1-2; 12 bases are a match to TRBD1. Trimming removed 7 bases from V and 6 bases from J; junction bases left unmatched: 9. This CDR3 contains 15 residues. Germline V CDR1 and CDR2: LNHDA, SQIVND (reference sequence).

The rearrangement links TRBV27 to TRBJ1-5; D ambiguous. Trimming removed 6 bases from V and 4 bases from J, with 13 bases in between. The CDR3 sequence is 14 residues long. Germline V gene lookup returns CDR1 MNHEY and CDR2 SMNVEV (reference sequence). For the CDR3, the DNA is TGTGCCAGCAGGGACCCGGGAAAAAATCAGCCCCAGCATTTT. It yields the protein CASRDPGKNQPQHF.

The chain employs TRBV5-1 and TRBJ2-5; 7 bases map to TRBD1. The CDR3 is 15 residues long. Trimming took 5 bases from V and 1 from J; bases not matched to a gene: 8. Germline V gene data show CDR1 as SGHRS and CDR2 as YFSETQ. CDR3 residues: CASRLDRAGQETQYF. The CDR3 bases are TGCGCCAGCAGGTTAGACAGGGCAGGCCAAGAGACCCAGTACTTC.

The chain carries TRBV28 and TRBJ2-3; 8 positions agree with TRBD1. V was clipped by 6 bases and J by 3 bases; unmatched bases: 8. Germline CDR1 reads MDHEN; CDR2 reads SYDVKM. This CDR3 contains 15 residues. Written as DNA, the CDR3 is TGTGCCAGCAGCGGACAGGGCTTGTGGACAGATACGCAGTATTTT. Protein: CASSGQGLWTDTQYF.